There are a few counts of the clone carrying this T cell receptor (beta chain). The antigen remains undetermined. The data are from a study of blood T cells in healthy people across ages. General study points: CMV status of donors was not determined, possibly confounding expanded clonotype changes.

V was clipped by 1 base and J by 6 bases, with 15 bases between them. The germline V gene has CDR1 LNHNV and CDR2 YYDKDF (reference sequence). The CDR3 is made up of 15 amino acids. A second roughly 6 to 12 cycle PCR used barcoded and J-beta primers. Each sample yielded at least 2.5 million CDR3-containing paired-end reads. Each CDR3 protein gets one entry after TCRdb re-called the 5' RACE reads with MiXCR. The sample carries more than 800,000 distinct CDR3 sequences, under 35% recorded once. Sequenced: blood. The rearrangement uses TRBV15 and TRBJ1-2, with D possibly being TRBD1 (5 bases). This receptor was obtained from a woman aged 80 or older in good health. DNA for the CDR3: TGTGCCACCAGCAGAGCTCAGGGCAGGGCGGATGGCTACACCTTC. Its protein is CATSRAQGRADGYTF.